Following are 3 T cell receptor beta chains from one sample sequenced in a study of blood T cell repertoires in COVID-19. Profiling relied on immunoSEQ multiplex PCR, and the TCRdb table lists in-frame clones only, not all of them. The data contain tens of thousands of clones, 88% of them seen just once; the ten biggest clones take up 5.1%. Sequencing input: peripheral blood. These TCRs come from a human donor in a cohort sampled during active COVID-19.

The chain recombines TRBV5-1 with TRBJ2-2; 8 nucleotides match TRBD1. V lost 1 base and J lost 7; bases outside the gene matches: 9. The CDR3 is made up of 16 amino acids. In germline, CDR1 is SGHRS, CDR2 YFSETQ. CDR3 coding DNA: TGCGCCAGCAGCTTGACACAGGGGGGCCAGGGCGGGGAGCTGTTTTTT. The encoded protein is CASSLTQGGQGGELFF.

The J gene is TRBJ2-3, the V gene TRBV12-3 or TRBV12-4; 11 bases align to TRBD2. Trimming at V came to 4 bases and at J to 13 bases, leaving 4 bases not matched to a gene. The CDR3 consists of 12 residues. The CDR3 here is CASSYSGGAEYF. In DNA form, the CDR3 reads TGTGCCAGCAGTTATAGCGGGGGGGCGGAGTATTTT.

V usage is TRBV28 and J usage is TRBJ2-1, with 13 bases matching TRBD2. CDR1 MDHEN and CDR2 SYDVKM come from the germline V gene. The V segment lost 10 bases and the J segment 4 bases; nucleotides outside the gene matches: 4. The CDR3 has 14 residues. The CDR3 DNA sequence: TGTGCCACCAGACTAGCGGGGGGATACAATGAGCAGTTCTTC. Protein: CATRLAGGYNEQFF.